This record covers a single TCR beta chain. Its antigen is undetermined. These data belong to a study of shared clonotypes between healthy human individuals. Study results and limitations: Rarefaction demonstrated incomplete sorted-subset sequencing despite large depth. Larger estimated richness was generally recorded for naive subsets relative to memory subsets.

The CDR3 loop spans 13 amino acids. Germline V gene data show CDR1 as SGHNT and CDR2 as YYREEE (reference sequence). V lost 6 bases to trimming and J lost 10 bases, with 19 bases between them. TCRdb keeps only in-frame clones here, not all; method: immunoSEQ multiplex PCR. Of around 2.1 million clones in the sample, about 92% were seen once. Positive CCR7 selection of CD45RO-negative cells yielded the naive CD8 cells, and terminally differentiated effector memory CD45RA+ cells were excluded. The sequence was obtained from a man aged 18 to 29 in good health. Some clones in this sample may be carry-over from other donors' samples. Sample: naive CD8+ T cells from PBMCs. The gene calls are TRBV5-4 and TRBJ1-2; TRBD1 is a possible D gene (6 bases). The CDR3 DNA is TGTGCCAGCATTGGGGGGGCCAGTGTTGACTACACCTTC. Its protein product is CASIGGASVDYTF.